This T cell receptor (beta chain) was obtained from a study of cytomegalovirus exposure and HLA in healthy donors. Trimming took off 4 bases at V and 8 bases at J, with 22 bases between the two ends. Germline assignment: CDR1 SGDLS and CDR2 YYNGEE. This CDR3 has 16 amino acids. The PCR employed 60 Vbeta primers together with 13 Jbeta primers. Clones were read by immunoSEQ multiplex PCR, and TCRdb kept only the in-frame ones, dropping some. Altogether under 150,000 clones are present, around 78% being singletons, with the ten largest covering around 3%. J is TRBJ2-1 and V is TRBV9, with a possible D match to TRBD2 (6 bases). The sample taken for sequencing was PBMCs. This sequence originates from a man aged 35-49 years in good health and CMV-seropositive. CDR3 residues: CASSLKFGGTLHEQFF. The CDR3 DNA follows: TGTGCCAGCAGCCTCAAATTTGGCGGGACGCTGCATGAGCAGTTCTTC.